This TCR beta chain emerged from a study of blood T cell repertoires in COVID-19. Generated by immunoSEQ multiplex PCR, the TCRdb table keeps only in-frame clones and is missing some. The data hold approximately 280,000 clones, with 80% to 90% observed a single time. Per germline, CDR1 SNHLY and CDR2 FYNNEI. The CDR3 covers 15 residues. V was shortened by 3 bases and J by 0 bases, with 12 bases between the two germline ends. Sequences were obtained from peripheral blood. V gene TRBV2 combines with J gene TRBJ2-7, with D possibly TRBD1 on 5 matching bases. The sequence derives from a woman in her seventies with acute or convalescent COVID-19. The CDR3 spells CASSEGLLSSYEQYF. The CDR3 region has the DNA TGTGCCAGCAGTGAGGGGCTCCTGAGCTCCTACGAGCAGTACTTC.